The source of this TCR beta chain is a study of blood T cell repertoires in COVID-19. Whole-study context: Acute and convalescent COVID-19 samples came from the United States, Italy and Spain. In each case, the material was cDNA or gDNA derived from T cells, B-cell-depleted T cells, or PBMCs.

Germline V lookup: CDR1 KGHSH, CDR2 LQKENI. The CDR3 consists of 15 residues. J gave up 3 bases and V 3 bases, and 7 bases lay outside the gene matches. Only one count was recorded for this clone. Seattle researchers signed up patients amid active infection and tracked them longitudinally. Per the original data handling: How many nucleated cells were present was estimated from reference gene primer amplification. The table came from immunoSEQ multiplex PCR; TCRdb's copy has only in-frame clones and leaves some out. V and J calls and clone size are copied from that table; D and trimming were computed from the DNA. The data contain fewer than 85,000 clones, approximately 80% of them singletons.

The TCR comes from a man in his sixties or seventies with COVID-19, enrolled during active disease. This chain links TRBV18 with TRBJ1-1; the match to TRBD1 covers 7 bases. The sample was peripheral blood. For the CDR3, the DNA is TGTGCCAGCTCACCTCGGGACAGTCTGTACACTGAAGCTTTCTTT. It translates to CASSPRDSLYTEAFF.